Detailed here is one TCR beta chain. Antigen unknown. This sample was included in a study of lymphopenia after photon versus proton radiotherapy. Study-wide results and caveats: Larger post-nadir TCR diversity loss correlated inversely with survival in deceased patients.

Some clones are missing from TCRdb's copy, which holds only in-frame ones; the method was immunoSEQ multiplex PCR. The table has almost 30,000 clones, approximately 87% seen once. With V trimmed by 5 bases and J by 6 bases, 6 bases remained unmatched. This CDR3 has 14 residues. Germline CDR1 reads SGHRS; CDR2 reads YFSETQ. The receptor was isolated from a woman aged 60-75 years with cholangiocarcinoma. Some clones in this sample may be carry-over from other donors' samples. The sample was peripheral blood, taken from a patient treated with proton-based radiotherapy. The V and J genes are TRBV5-1 and TRBJ2-2, with TRBD1 matching 8 bases. The chain's CDR3 is CASRWGQVAGELFF. The DNA for the CDR3 is TGCGCCAGCAGATGGGGACAGGTGGCCGGGGAGCTGTTTTTT.